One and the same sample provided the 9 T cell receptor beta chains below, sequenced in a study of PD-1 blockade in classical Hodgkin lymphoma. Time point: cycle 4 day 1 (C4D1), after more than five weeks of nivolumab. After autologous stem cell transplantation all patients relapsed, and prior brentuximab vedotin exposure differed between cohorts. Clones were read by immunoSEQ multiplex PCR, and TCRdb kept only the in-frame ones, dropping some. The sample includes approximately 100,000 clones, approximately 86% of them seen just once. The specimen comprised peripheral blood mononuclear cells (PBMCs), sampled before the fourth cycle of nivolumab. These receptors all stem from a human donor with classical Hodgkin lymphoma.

CDR3 nucleotide sequence: TGTGCCAGCAGCTTAGGAGGCCAGATCTATGGCTACACCTTC. This encodes CASSLGGQIYGYTF. J is TRBJ1-2 and V is TRBV7-8; D ambiguous. V shed 1 base and J shed 4 bases, with 10 bases lying between them. CDR3 length: 14 residues. Germline CDR1 and CDR2: SGHVS and FQNEAQ.

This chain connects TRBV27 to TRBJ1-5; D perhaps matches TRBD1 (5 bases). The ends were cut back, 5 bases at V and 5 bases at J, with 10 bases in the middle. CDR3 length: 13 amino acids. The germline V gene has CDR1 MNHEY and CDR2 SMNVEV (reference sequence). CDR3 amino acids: CASSRDGYQPQHF. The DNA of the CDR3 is TGTGCCAGCAGTCGGGACGGCTATCAGCCCCAGCATTTT.

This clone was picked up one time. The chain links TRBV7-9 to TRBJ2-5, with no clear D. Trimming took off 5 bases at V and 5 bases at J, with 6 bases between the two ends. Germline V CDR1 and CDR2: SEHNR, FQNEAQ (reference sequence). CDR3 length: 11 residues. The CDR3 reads CASSQAETQYF. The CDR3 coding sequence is TGTGCCAGCAGCCAGGCGGAGACCCAGTACTTC.

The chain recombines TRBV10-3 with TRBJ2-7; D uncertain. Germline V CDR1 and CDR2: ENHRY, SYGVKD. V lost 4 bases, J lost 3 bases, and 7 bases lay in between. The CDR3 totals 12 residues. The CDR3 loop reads CAISGPNYEQYF. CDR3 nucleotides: TGTGCCATCAGTGGCCCGAACTACGAGCAGTACTTC.

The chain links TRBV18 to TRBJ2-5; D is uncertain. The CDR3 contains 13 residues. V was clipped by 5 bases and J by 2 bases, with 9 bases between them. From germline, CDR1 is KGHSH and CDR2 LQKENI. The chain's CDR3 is CASSMDLQETQYF. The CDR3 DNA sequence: TGTGCCAGCTCAATGGACCTACAAGAGACCCAGTACTTC.

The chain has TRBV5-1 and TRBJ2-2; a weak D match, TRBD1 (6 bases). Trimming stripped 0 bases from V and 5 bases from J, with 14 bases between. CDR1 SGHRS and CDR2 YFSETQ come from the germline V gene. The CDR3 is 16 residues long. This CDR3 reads CASSLDVGAHTGELFF. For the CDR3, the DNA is TGCGCCAGCAGCTTGGATGTGGGGGCGCATACCGGGGAGCTGTTTTTT. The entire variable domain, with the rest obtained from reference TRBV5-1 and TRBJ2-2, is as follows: KAGVTQTPRYLIKTRGQQVTLSCSPISGHRSVSWYQQTPGQGLQFLFEYFSETQRNKGNFPGRFSGRQFSNSRSEMNVSTLELGDSALYLCASSLDVGAHTGELFFGEGSRLTVL.

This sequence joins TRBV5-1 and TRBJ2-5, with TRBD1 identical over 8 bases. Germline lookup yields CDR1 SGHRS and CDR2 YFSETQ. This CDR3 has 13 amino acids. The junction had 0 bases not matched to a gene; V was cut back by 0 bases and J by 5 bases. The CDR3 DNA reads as TGCGCCAGCAGCTTGGGGACAGGGGAGACCCAGTACTTC. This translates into CASSLGTGETQYF.

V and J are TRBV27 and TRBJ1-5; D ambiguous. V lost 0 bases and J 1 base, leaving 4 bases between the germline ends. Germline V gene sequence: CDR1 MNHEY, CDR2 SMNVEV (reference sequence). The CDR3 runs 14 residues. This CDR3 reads CASSLSGSNQPQHF. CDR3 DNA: TGTGCCAGCAGTTTATCGGGGAGCAATCAGCCCCAGCATTTT.

CDR3 in amino acids: CASRAGTGYNEQFF. CDR3 bases: TGTGCCAGCAGGGCCGGGACAGGATACAATGAGCAGTTCTTC. The chain combines TRBV7-6 with TRBJ2-1; 8 nucleotides line up with TRBD1. CDR3 length equals 14 residues. Germline V gene data show CDR1 as SGHVS and CDR2 as FNYEAQ. V trimming: 6 bases; J trimming: 4 bases; junction bases outside the gene matches: 5.